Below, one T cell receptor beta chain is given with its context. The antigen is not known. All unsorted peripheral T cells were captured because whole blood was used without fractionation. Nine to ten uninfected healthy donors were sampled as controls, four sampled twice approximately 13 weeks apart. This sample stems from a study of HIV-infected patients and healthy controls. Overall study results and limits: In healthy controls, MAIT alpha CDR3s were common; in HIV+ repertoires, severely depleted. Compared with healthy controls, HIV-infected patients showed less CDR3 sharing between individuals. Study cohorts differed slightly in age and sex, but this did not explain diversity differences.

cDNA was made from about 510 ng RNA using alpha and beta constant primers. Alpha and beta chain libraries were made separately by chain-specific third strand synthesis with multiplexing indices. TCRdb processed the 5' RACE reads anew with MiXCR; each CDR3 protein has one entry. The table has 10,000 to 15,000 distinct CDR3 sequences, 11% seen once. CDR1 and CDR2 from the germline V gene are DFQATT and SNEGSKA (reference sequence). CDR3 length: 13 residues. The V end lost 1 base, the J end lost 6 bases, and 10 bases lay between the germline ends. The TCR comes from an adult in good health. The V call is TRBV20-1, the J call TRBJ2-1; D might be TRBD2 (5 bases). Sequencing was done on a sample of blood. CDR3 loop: CSARVRGSNEQFF. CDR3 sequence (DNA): TGCAGTGCTAGAGTTCGGGGATCCAATGAGCAGTTCTTC.